The 23 T cell receptor beta chains reported below all come from one sample, sequenced in a study of T cell repertoires in cytomegalovirus infection. Each CDR3 protein is one row after TCRdb ran MiXCR on the reads. This sample has 900,000 to 950,000 distinct CDR3 sequences; roughly 30% occur once, and the top ten carry roughly 13%. These receptors lack a known antigen. The source material was cultured CD8+ T cells from PBMCs, sampled from culture after CMV antigen stimulation. All receptors come from a human donor in good health (CMV status not recorded). Some clones in this sample may be carry-over from other donors' samples.

This clonotype occurred once. A much larger clone lies a single base off, so this may be a read error. V and J are TRBV7-2 and TRBJ1-1; D remains unclear. The CDR3 is 14 residues long. Deletions cut 3 bases from V and 0 bases from J, with 8 bases between. Germline CDR1 SGHTA, CDR2 FQGNSA. CDR3 sequence: CASSFLKLNTEAFF. The CDR3 DNA reads TGTGCCAGCAGCTTCCTAAAACTGAACACTGAAGCTTTCTTT.

The V gene is TRBV6-1, the J gene TRBJ1-4; unclear D gene. Deletions cut 8 bases from V and 0 bases from J, with 16 bases between. The CDR3 contains 16 residues. Germline loops: CDR1 MNHNS, CDR2 SASEGT. CDR3 DNA sequence: TGTGCCAGCTCTGGACCGAGGATTGCAACTAATGAAAAACTGTTTTTT. It codes for CASSGPRIATNEKLFF.

In its sample, this clonotype was seen a few times. This rearrangement joins TRBV7-9 to TRBJ2-5; 12 bases fit TRBD2. Germline CDR1 reads SEHNR; CDR2 reads FQNEAQ (reference sequence). The CDR3 contains 17 residues. The V and J ends lost 4 bases and 7 bases, in that order; junction bases with no gene match: 13. CDR3: CASSSPALAGGQATQYF. Written as DNA, the CDR3 is TGTGCCAGCAGCTCTCCTGCTCTAGCGGGGGGGCAGGCGACCCAGTACTTC.

This clonotype appeared a few times. A read error may be the cause here, since a much bigger clone is one base away. The V gene is TRBV7-9, the J gene TRBJ2-7; D may match TRBD1 or TRBD2 (5 bases each). The V gene's germline CDR1 is SEHNR and CDR2 FQNEAQ (reference sequence). The CDR3 consists of 13 residues. V lost 5 bases and J lost 0, with 8 bases in between. CDR3 region: CASSRDGSYEQYV. Written as DNA, the CDR3 is TGTGCCAGCAGCCGGGACGGCTCCTACGAGCAGTACGTC.

This clonotype occurred a few times. The chain employs TRBV6-5 and TRBJ1-1, with 9 bases identical to TRBD1. From germline, CDR1 is MNHEY and CDR2 SVGAGI. V shed 0 bases and J 4 bases; nucleotides not matched to a gene: 6. The CDR3 consists of 16 residues. In DNA form, the CDR3 reads TGTGCCAGCAGTTACTCAGGACAGGGGTTGGGCACTGAAGCTTTCTTT. Its protein is CASSYSGQGLGTEAFF.

The genes are TRBV19 and TRBJ1-1, with D unclear. The V end was cut by 7 bases, the J end by 4 bases, with 22 bases between. Per the germline V gene, CDR1 is LNHDA and CDR2 is SQIVND (reference sequence). The CDR3 totals 16 residues. CDR3 DNA: TGTGCCAGTACCGATGGGTACGCCGGGTTAGGCACTGAAGCTTTCTTT. This encodes CASTDGYAGLGTEAFF.

This clonotype has a single count. The junction departs from the called germline gene at one end, perhaps through a read error. This sequence joins TRBV4-3 and TRBJ2-1; D possibly corresponds to TRBD2 (6 bases). The CDR3 covers 16 residues. CDR1 is LGHNA, CDR2 YSLEER, per germline. CDR3 region: CTSSQDAIREYNEQFF. The CDR3 nucleotides read TGCACCAGCAGCCAAGATGCGATCCGGGAGTACAATGAGCAGTTCTTC.

This chain connects TRBV7-2 to TRBJ1-6, with unresolved D. Germline values: CDR1 SGHTA, CDR2 FQGNSA. V was pared by 3 bases and J by 7 bases, with 13 bases between. The CDR3 consists of 15 residues. CDR3 loop: CASSFSMAHNSPLHF. The CDR3 DNA is TGTGCCAGCAGCTTCTCCATGGCTCACAATTCACCCCTCCACTTT.

This chain uses TRBV6-2 or TRBV6-3 with TRBJ2-1; 10 bases line up with TRBD2. Losses at the gene ends were 2 bases for V and 4 bases for J; bases not matched to a gene: 5. CDR1 and CDR2 from the germline V gene are MNHEY and SVGEGT. This CDR3 is built from 16 residues. The CDR3 is CASSYPLAGLYNEQFF. The CDR3 bases are TGTGCCAGCAGTTACCCACTAGCGGGGCTTTACAATGAGCAGTTCTTC.

V usage is TRBV28 and J usage is TRBJ2-2; weak D call: TRBD1 (6 bases). The CDR3 is 16 residues long. V was shortened by 6 bases and J by 6 bases, with 20 bases between the two germline ends. The germline V gene encodes CDR1 MDHEN and CDR2 SYDVKM. The CDR3 DNA is TGTGCCAGCAGCGAACCCAGGGGCGCACGTCCCGGGGAGCTGTTTTTT. It codes for CASSEPRGARPGELFF.

The chain links TRBV20-1 to TRBJ2-1, with D perhaps TRBD1 or TRBD2 (5 bases each). Trimming shortened V by 6 bases and J by 6 bases, and 15 bases separated the two germline ends. The V gene's germline CDR1 is DFQATT and CDR2 SNEGSKA (reference sequence). This CDR3 is built from 13 residues. CDR3 nucleotide sequence: TGCAGTGCCTGGGACCCGAGGAGCAATGAGCAGTTCTTC. Protein product: CSAWDPRSNEQFF.

This clonotype was seen at least ten times. The genes are TRBV7-2 and TRBJ2-5, with 9 bases matching TRBD1. Germline V gene lookup returns CDR1 SGHTA and CDR2 FQGNSA. The CDR3 sequence is 17 residues long. Trimming at V came to 2 bases and at J to 4 bases, leaving 11 bases not matched to a gene. CDR3 sequence: CASSLYGGQGSGETQYF. The CDR3 bases are TGTGCCAGCAGCTTATATGGGGGACAGGGTTCGGGAGAGACCCAGTACTTC.

This clonotype was detected only once. The chain carries TRBV7-9 and TRBJ1-2, with a possible D match to TRBD1 (5 bases). The V end lost 5 bases, the J end lost 3 bases, and 19 bases lay between the germline ends. The CDR3 is 16 amino acids. CDR1 is SEHNR and CDR2 is FQNEAQ in the germline V gene (reference sequence). CDR3 residues: CASSAVQAGLHYGYTF. Written as DNA, the CDR3 is TGTGCCAGCAGCGCCGTCCAGGCAGGGCTCCACTATGGCTACACCTTC.

On this clonotype itself: A much larger clone is a single base away; this may be a read error. The chain recombines TRBV7-8 with TRBJ2-3; TRBD2 matches at 7 bases. The V gene's germline CDR1 is SGHVS and CDR2 FQNEAQ. This CDR3 is 16 amino acids long. CDR3 protein: CASSPPLAVVTDSQYF. Written as DNA, the CDR3 is TGTGCCAGCAGCCCCCCTCTAGCGGTAGTTACAGATTCGCAGTATTTT.

The chain couples TRBV5-4 to TRBJ1-2; 10 bases map to TRBD1. The CDR3 has 14 residues. V shed 5 bases, J shed 4 bases, and the junction held 5 bases outside the gene matches. CDR1 and CDR2 (germline): SGHNT, YYREEE (reference sequence). CDR3: CASSSDRGPYGYTF. The CDR3 DNA reads as TGTGCCAGCAGTTCTGACAGGGGGCCCTATGGCTACACCTTC.

This clonotype was recorded a few times. This chain uses TRBV27 with TRBJ1-5; D might be TRBD1 (5 bases). V was pared by 8 bases and J by 11 bases, with 19 bases between. The CDR3 runs 13 residues. CDR1 MNHEY and CDR2 SMNVEV come from the germline V gene (reference sequence). The CDR3 coding sequence is TGTGCCAGCGGCGTGGGACCCTCGCCAACCCAGCATTTT. Translation: CASGVGPSPTQHF.

This rearrangement joins TRBV27 to TRBJ1-2; D gene ambiguous. V was trimmed by 6 bases and J by 2 bases, leaving 16 bases between them. The germline V gene encodes CDR1 MNHEY and CDR2 SMNVEV (reference sequence). The CDR3 extends over 15 amino acids. CDR3 sequence: CASSPLGRLNYGYTF. CDR3 bases: TGTGCCAGCAGCCCATTGGGCCGACTGAACTATGGCTACACCTTC.

This clonotype was seen many times. V is TRBV7-2 and J is TRBJ2-1, with TRBD2 as a possible D gene (5 bases). Trimming cost V 2 bases and J 4 bases, with 12 bases left between them. The V gene's germline CDR1 is SGHTA and CDR2 FQGNSA. The CDR3 extends over 15 amino acids. CDR3 protein: CASSLIRAEYNEQFF. CDR3 DNA: TGTGCCAGCAGCTTAATACGAGCGGAGTACAATGAGCAGTTCTTC.

This chain links TRBV6-1 with TRBJ1-5; unclear D gene. Trimming cost V 3 bases and J 9 bases, with 3 bases left between them. CDR1 and CDR2 (germline): MNHNS, SASEGT. The CDR3 covers 10 residues. CDR3 protein: CASSDWPQHF. CDR3 nucleotides: TGTGCCAGCAGTGATTGGCCCCAGCATTTT.

This clonotype was detected a few times. This chain joins TRBV6-5 and TRBJ1-1; D not resolved. V lost 7 bases to trimming and J lost 1 base, with 16 bases between them. Germline V gene lookup returns CDR1 MNHEY and CDR2 SVGAGI. This CDR3 is built from 15 residues. CDR3 protein: CASTSGVTRNTEAFF. The DNA for the CDR3 is TGTGCCAGCACCTCTGGGGTAACTAGGAACACTGAAGCTTTCTTT.

The genes are TRBV19 and TRBJ1-5; TRBD1 aligns across 8 bases. With V trimmed by 5 bases and J by 5 bases, 8 bases remained unmatched. The CDR3 is made up of 15 amino acids. CDR1 and CDR2 from the germline V gene are LNHDA and SQIVND (reference sequence). The CDR3 here is CASSLGDRSYQPQHF. The CDR3 DNA is TGTGCCAGTAGTCTAGGGGACAGGAGCTATCAGCCCCAGCATTTT. The variable domain in full, with the rest retrieved from reference TRBV19 and TRBJ1-5, is DGGITQSPKYLFRKEGQNVTLSCEQNLNHDAMYWYRQDPGQGLRLIYYSQIVNDFQKGDIAEGYSVSREKKESFPLTVTSAQKNPTAFYLCASSLGDRSYQPQHFGDGTRLSIL.

This clonotype was seen a few times. The J gene is TRBJ2-1, the V gene TRBV28; D is uncertain. The CDR3 has 15 amino acids. Germline CDR1 reads MDHEN; CDR2 reads SYDVKM. Trimming removed 3 bases at V and 5 bases at J, with 14 bases between. For the CDR3, the DNA is TGTGCCAGCAGTTTTCTGTGGGCGTACAACAATGAGCAGTTCTTC. Translation gives CASSFLWAYNNEQFF. The variable domain in full, with the rest retrieved from reference TRBV28 and TRBJ2-1, is DVKVTQSSRYLVKRTGEKVFLECVQDMDHENMFWYRQDPGLGLRLIYFSYDVKMKEKGDIPEGYSVSREKKERFSLILESASTNQTSMYLCASSFLWAYNNEQFFGPGTRLTVL.

This chain joins TRBV6-1 and TRBJ2-3; possibly TRBD2 for D (7 bases). The CDR3 has 17 residues. With 3 bases removed from V and 2 bases from J, the gap between germline ends came to 18 bases. The germline CDR1 and CDR2 sequences are MNHNS and SASEGT. The DNA for the CDR3 is TGTGCCAGCAGTGAGCGGGGGCCCACCTCTTACACAGATACGCAGTATTTT. Translated: CASSERGPTSYTDTQYF.